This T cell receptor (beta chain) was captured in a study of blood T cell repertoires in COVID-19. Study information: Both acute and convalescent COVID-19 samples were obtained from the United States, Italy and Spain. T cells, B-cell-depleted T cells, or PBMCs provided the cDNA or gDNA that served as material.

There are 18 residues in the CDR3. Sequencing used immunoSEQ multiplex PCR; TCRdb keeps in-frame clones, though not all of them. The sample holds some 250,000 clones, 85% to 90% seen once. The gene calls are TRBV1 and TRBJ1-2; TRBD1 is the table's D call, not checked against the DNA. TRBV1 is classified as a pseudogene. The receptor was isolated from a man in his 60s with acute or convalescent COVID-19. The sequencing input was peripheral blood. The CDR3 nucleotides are TGCACCAGCAGCCAACTTACCGCGAACGACAGGGGAAACTATGGCTACACCTTC. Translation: CTSSQLTANDRGNYGYTF.